What follows are 25 T cell receptor beta chains derived from one specimen sequenced in a study of T cell repertoires in cytomegalovirus infection. MiXCR, applied by TCRdb to the reads, yields one record per CDR3 protein. This sample has 200,000 to 250,000 distinct CDR3 sequences, with approximately 24% found just once. Sequences were obtained from CD8+ T cells from PBMCs. The receptors derive from a human donor in good health (CMV status not recorded). Some clones in this sample may be carry-over from other donors' samples.

The chain joins TRBV5-1 to TRBJ1-4; D is unresolved. The V and J ends lost 6 bases and 5 bases respectively, with 14 bases between them. CDR3 length equals 14 residues. Germline CDR1 is SGHRS and CDR2 is YFSETQ. The CDR3 DNA reads as TGCGCCAGCACCCTGGGTGGAATGAATGAAAAACTGTTTTTT. Encoded protein: CASTLGGMNEKLFF. Using reference TRBV5-1 and TRBJ1-4 for the parts outside the CDR3, the full variable domain is KAGVTQTPRYLIKTRGQQVTLSCSPISGHRSVSWYQQTPGQGLQFLFEYFSETQRNKGNFPGRFSGRQFSNSRSEMNVSTLELGDSALYLCASTLGGMNEKLFFGSGTQLSVL.

Of note for this clonotype: This clone may be a read error of a much larger clone one base away. V gene TRBV7-2 combines with J gene TRBJ2-3; TRBD2 aligns across 11 bases. The CDR3 contains 17 residues. CDR1 and CDR2 from the germline V gene are SGHTA and FQGNSA. V dropped 7 bases and J dropped 3; count of bases not matched to a gene: 12. CDR3 loop: CASILLAGGYSTDTQYF. The CDR3 DNA is TGTGCCAGCATCCTTTTAGCGGGGGGGTATTCAACAGATACGCAGTATTTT.

In this sample, this clonotype turned up a few times. CDR3 DNA sequence: TGTGCCAGCAGCCTTACCACAGCCGGGACCGAGCAGTACTTC. Protein: CASSLTTAGTEQYF. The V and J genes are TRBV6-6 and TRBJ2-7; possibly TRBD1 or TRBD2 for D (5 bases each). The CDR3 contains 14 residues. The V and J ends lost 6 bases and 6 bases respectively, with 18 bases between them. The germline gives CDR1 MNHNY, CDR2 SVGAGI (reference sequence).

This clonotype has a count of ten or more. CDR3: CASSTTGLDQPQHF. Here the CDR3 DNA reads TGTGCCAGCAGCACCACGGGCCTCGATCAGCCCCAGCATTTT. The rearrangement joins TRBV7-9 to TRBJ1-5; unclear D gene. V dropped 5 bases and J dropped 5 bases, with 13 bases sitting between them. Looked up from germline, CDR1 is SEHNR and CDR2 is FQNEAQ (reference sequence). There are 14 residues in the CDR3.

This clonotype appeared many times. The chain couples TRBV7-6 to TRBJ2-1; D possibly corresponds to TRBD2 (6 bases). Germline assignment: CDR1 SGHVS and CDR2 FNYEAQ. The CDR3 sequence is 15 residues long. The V end lost 4 bases, the J end lost 2 bases, and 12 bases lay between the germline ends. The CDR3 region is CASSSSSGAYNEQFF. The CDR3 nucleotides read TGTGCCAGCAGCTCCAGTAGCGGAGCCTACAATGAGCAGTTCTTC.

This clonotype has only one observation. The chain uses TRBV9 and TRBJ2-7, with 7 bases identical to TRBD1. The trim removed 3 bases at V and 2 bases at J, leaving 8 bases unmatched. The CDR3 is 15 residues long. Germline-derived CDR1 and CDR2 are SGDLS and YYNGEE. The CDR3 nucleotides are TGTGCCAGCAGCGCCCGGGACAGTCTTACCTACGAGCAGTACTTC. Translating gives CASSARDSLTYEQYF.

This chain links TRBV7-9 with TRBJ2-2; D not resolved. CDR1 SEHNR and CDR2 FQNEAQ come from the germline V gene (reference sequence). This CDR3 has 15 residues. The V gene lost 7 bases and the J gene lost 6 bases, with 18 bases spanning the gap. This chain's CDR3 is CASIPRAEVAGELFF. CDR3 in DNA: TGTGCCAGCATCCCCCGGGCCGAGGTCGCCGGGGAGCTGTTTTTT.

This clonotype occurred many times. The chain is built from TRBV7-6 and TRBJ2-7; D ambiguous. With 1 base removed from V and 3 bases from J, the gap between germline ends came to 13 bases. The germline V gene has CDR1 SGHVS and CDR2 FNYEAQ. CDR3 size: 15 residues. The CDR3 DNA reads TGTGCCAGCAGCTTAGAGGCTGTCCCTTTCTACGAGCAGTACTTC. Translation: CASSLEAVPFYEQYF.

The sample holds a few counts of this clonotype. The chain couples TRBV12-3 or TRBV12-4 to TRBJ2-7; unclear D gene. Trimming cost V 6 bases and J 2 bases, with 11 bases left between them. The CDR3 has 13 amino acids. The CDR3 region is CASSYLGTYEQYF. CDR3 DNA: TGTGCCAGCAGCTACCTAGGAACCTACGAGCAGTACTTC.

The V gene is TRBV28, the J gene TRBJ2-3; 9 nucleotides line up with TRBD1. Germline V CDR1 and CDR2: MDHEN, SYDVKM. This CDR3 spans 17 amino acids. V shed 3 bases and J 1 base; nucleotides not matched to a gene: 8. This chain's CDR3 is CASSFDRGDRGTDTQYF. The CDR3 DNA follows: TGTGCCAGCAGTTTTGATCGAGGGGACAGGGGCACAGATACGCAGTATTTT.

This clonotype has more than one count but fewer than ten. The chain uses TRBV20-1 and TRBJ2-7, with 9 nucleotides matching TRBD2. Germline V gene lookup returns CDR1 DFQATT and CDR2 SNEGSKA (reference sequence). This CDR3 comprises 14 residues. The V segment lost 6 bases and the J segment 5 bases; nucleotides outside the gene matches: 11. The CDR3 DNA is TGCAGTGCCGACCCCAGCGGGGGGATCCACGAGCAGTACTTC. Encoded protein: CSADPSGGIHEQYF.

This clonotype has at least ten counts. The gene calls are TRBV7-9 and TRBJ1-1; D may be TRBD1 (5 bases). Germline V gives CDR1 SEHNR, CDR2 FQNEAQ (reference sequence). The V gene lost 7 bases and the J gene lost 5 bases, with 17 bases spanning the gap. This CDR3 is built from 14 residues. CDR3 in amino acids: CASTLQDRVTEAFF. The DNA for the CDR3 is TGTGCCAGCACCCTACAGGATCGGGTTACTGAAGCTTTCTTT.

This rearrangement joins TRBV4-3 to TRBJ2-6, with D perhaps assigned TRBD1 or TRBD2 (5 bases each). There are 15 residues in the CDR3. Per the germline V gene, CDR1 is LGHNA and CDR2 is YSLEER. V was trimmed by 6 bases and J by 0 bases, leaving 9 bases between them. The CDR3 nucleotides read TGCGCCAGCAGGGGACCCAGCTCTGGGGCCAACGTCCTGACTTTC. This gives the protein CASRGPSSGANVLTF.

CDR3 amino acids: CASSDLTRYEQYF. CDR3 in DNA: TGTGCCAGCAGTGACCTTACCCGCTACGAGCAGTACTTC. The chain carries TRBV2 and TRBJ2-7, with unresolved D. Trimming cost V 3 bases and J 3 bases, with 9 bases left between them. Germline CDR1 is SNHLY and CDR2 is FYNNEI. The CDR3 sequence is 13 residues long. The entire variable domain, with the rest obtained from reference TRBV2 and TRBJ2-7, is as follows: EPEVTQTPSHQVTQMGQEVILRCVPISNHLYFYWYRQILGQKVEFLVSFYNNEISEKSEIFDDQFSVERPDGSNFTLKIRSTKLEDSAMYFCASSDLTRYEQYFGPGTRLTVT.

This clonotype was observed a few times. V usage is TRBV19 and J usage is TRBJ2-2; the D is unclear. Trimming took off 0 bases at V and 7 bases at J, with 6 bases between the two ends. CDR1 and CDR2 from the germline V gene are LNHDA and SQIVND (reference sequence). The CDR3 sequence is 13 residues long. The CDR3 protein is CASSIDPGGELFF. CDR3 bases: TGTGCCAGTAGTATAGATCCCGGCGGGGAGCTGTTTTTT.

The V call is TRBV2, the J call TRBJ1-5; D not certain. Per germline, CDR1 SNHLY and CDR2 FYNNEI. There are 14 residues in the CDR3. Trimming cost V 6 bases and J 4 bases, with 13 bases left between them. This chain's CDR3 is CASRPTLGNQPQHF. The CDR3 DNA reads TGTGCCAGCAGACCGACTTTGGGGAATCAGCCCCAGCATTTT.

V usage is TRBV6-5 and J usage is TRBJ2-7, with TRBD1 matching over 8 bases. The CDR3 spans 15 residues. After removal of 4 bases from V and 2 bases from J, the junction contained 7 bases not matched to a gene. Germline CDR1 reads MNHEY; CDR2 reads SVGAGI. The CDR3 sequence: CASSWGQEPTYEQYF. DNA for the CDR3: TGTGCCAGCAGTTGGGGACAGGAGCCGACCTACGAGCAGTACTTC.

V and J are TRBV7-9 and TRBJ1-2; unclear D gene. The germline gives CDR1 SEHNR, CDR2 FQNEAQ (reference sequence). The V gene lost 5 bases and the J gene lost 3 bases, with 13 bases spanning the gap. The length of the CDR3 is 14 residues. CDR3 residues: CASSPYAGDYGYTF. Here the CDR3 DNA reads TGTGCCAGCAGCCCTTACGCGGGAGACTATGGCTACACCTTC.

This clonotype was observed many times. The rearrangement joins TRBV12-5 to TRBJ1-1, with 11 bases lining up with TRBD1. The CDR3 runs to 15 residues. After removal of 5 bases from V and 4 bases from J, the junction contained 6 bases not matched to a gene. CDR1 and CDR2 from the germline V gene are LGHNT and FRNRAP. The CDR3 spells CASGISGTGGTEAFF. The CDR3 nucleotides read TGTGCTAGTGGTATCTCCGGGACAGGGGGCACTGAAGCTTTCTTT.

This clonotype appeared a few times. The rearrangement joins TRBV29-1 to TRBJ2-1, with TRBD2 matching over 10 bases. V lost 6 bases and J lost 12; bases outside the gene matches: 8. The length of the CDR3 is 12 residues. Germline values: CDR1 SQVTM, CDR2 ANQGSEA. The CDR3 DNA reads as TGCAGCGTCGCCGGACTAGCGGTCTGGCAGTTCTTC. Its translation: CSVAGLAVWQFF.

In its sample, this clonotype was seen a few times. J is TRBJ2-2 and V is TRBV19; a possible D gene is TRBD1 (6 bases). V gave up 4 bases and J gave up 3 bases, with 21 bases separating them. This CDR3 contains 18 residues. CDR1 and CDR2 from the germline V gene are LNHDA and SQIVND (reference sequence). The chain's CDR3 is CASSTLFDRTFDTGELFF. In nucleotides, the CDR3 is TGTGCCAGTAGTACCCTTTTCGACAGGACATTCGACACCGGGGAGCTGTTTTTT. Full variable domain (missing parts from reference TRBV19 and TRBJ2-2): DGGITQSPKYLFRKEGQNVTLSCEQNLNHDAMYWYRQDPGQGLRLIYYSQIVNDFQKGDIAEGYSVSREKKESFPLTVTSAQKNPTAFYLCASSTLFDRTFDTGELFFGEGSRLTVL.

This clonotype is medium-sized within its sample. The J gene is TRBJ2-3, the V gene TRBV7-9; 7 bases fit TRBD1. CDR1 SEHNR and CDR2 FQNEAQ come from the germline V gene (reference sequence). This CDR3 has 15 amino acids. Unmatched junction bases numbered 10, after V lost 6 bases and J lost 4 bases. In nucleotides, the CDR3 is TGTGCCAGCAGACCTAGGACAGGAGTTGCAGATACGCAGTATTTT. Translated, it gives CASRPRTGVADTQYF.

This clonotype was seen a handful of times. The chain joins TRBV20-1 to TRBJ2-1; the match to TRBD1 covers 11 bases. V was clipped by 3 bases and J by 7 bases; unmatched bases: 11. CDR3 length: 16 amino acids. Germline V gene lookup returns CDR1 DFQATT and CDR2 SNEGSKA (reference sequence). The CDR3 DNA is TGCAGTGCTAGGTTCTTACGGGACAGGGGGAGGAATGAGCAGTTCTTC. This encodes CSARFLRDRGRNEQFF.

The CDR3 loop reads CAISEDRGVTNEQFF. CDR3 in DNA: TGTGCCATCAGTGAAGACAGGGGCGTTACGAATGAGCAGTTCTTC. The genes are TRBV10-3 and TRBJ2-1; 8 bases map to TRBD1. Germline loops: CDR1 ENHRY, CDR2 SYGVKD. The CDR3 length is 15 residues. V shed 3 bases and J 7 bases; nucleotides not matched to a gene: 8.

This clonotype came up many times. The gene calls are TRBV5-6 and TRBJ1-2; D ambiguous. CDR3 size: 15 residues. The germline V and J ends were trimmed by 0 bases and 3 bases, with 12 bases remaining between them. Germline V lookup: CDR1 SGHDT, CDR2 YYEEEE. CDR3 DNA sequence: TGTGCCAGCAGCTTGGCGATAACTTTCGACTATGGCTACACCTTC. This translates into CASSLAITFDYGYTF.